Listed below are T cell receptor beta chains from one sample, sequenced in a study of control samples from healthy donors and cancer patients. Profiled with immunoSEQ multiplex PCR; TCRdb holds only in-frame clones, not every one. The sample includes over 85,000 clones, roughly 88% of them seen just once. Sequencing used PBMCs. These receptor sequences come from a woman aged 55-70 years with lung cancer. CDR3s include the opening cysteine and the closing phenylalanine or tryptophan. D genes are given only for firm matches. The size entry is marked missing in some rows and otherwise reads once, few, many or a size class.

j_call clone_size d_call v_call cdr3_aa cdr3_nt
TRBJ2-3 . TRBD1 TRBV11-3 CASSLDLGTGVTDTQYF TGTGCCAGCAGCTTAGATCTGGGGACAGGGGTGACGGATACGCAGTATTTT
TRBJ1-6 . . TRBV3-1/TRBV3-2 CASSQEGNRNNSPLHF TGTGCCAGCAGCCAAGAAGGGAACAGAAATAATTCACCCCTCCACTTT
TRBJ1-2 . . TRBV3-1/TRBV3-2 CASSQGGAFVGYTF TGTGCCAGCAGCCAAGGGGGTGCGTTCGTAGGCTACACCTTC
TRBJ1-1 . TRBD1 TRBV19 CASTEVQGVMNTEAFF TGTGCCAGTACTGAAGTACAGGGGGTGATGAACACTGAAGCTTTCTTT
TRBJ2-3 . TRBD2 TRBV2 CASSVLAGALSTDTQYF TGTGCCAGCAGTGTATTAGCGGGAGCCCTTAGCACAGATACGCAGTATTTT
TRBJ2-3 . TRBD1 TRBV6-6 CASSWDRNKDTQYF TGTGCCAGCAGTTGGGACAGAAATAAGGATACGCAGTATTTT
TRBJ1-2 . . TRBV6-4 CASSDSPGPVYGYTF TGTGCCAGCAGTGACTCGCCGGGACCGGTCTATGGCTACACCTTC
TRBJ2-5 . . TRBV6-2/TRBV6-3 CASSYAGGRQETQYF TGTGCCAGCAGTTACGCTGGGGGCAGACAAGAGACCCAGTACTTC
TRBJ1-1 . . TRBV11-2 CASSLGVSMNTEAFF TGTGCCAGCAGCTTAGGGGTCTCCATGAACACTGAAGCTTTCTTT
TRBJ1-2 . . TRBV29-1 CSVEEGTGYYGYTF TGCAGCGTTGAAGAAGGGACGGGCTACTATGGCTACACCTTC
TRBJ1-2 . TRBD1 TRBV29-1 CSAGQGLNYGYTF TGCAGCGCTGGACAGGGACTTAACTATGGCTACACCTTC
TRBJ2-3 . TRBD2 TRBV5-1 CASSRKGLAGGPYYIGHTQYF TGCGCCAGCAGCCGGAAGGGACTAGCGGGAGGCCCGTACTATATCGGTCATACGCAGTATTTT
TRBJ1-1 once TRBD1 TRBV19 CASSPRAGTGNPEAFF TGTGCCAGTAGTCCGAGAGCCGGGACAGGGAACCCTGAAGCTTTCTTT
TRBJ1-1 . . TRBV29-1 CSVARRAATEAFF TGCAGCGTTGCGCGCAGGGCGGCAACTGAAGCTTTCTTT
TRBJ1-2 . . TRBV4-1 CASSPPEAVYGYTF TGCGCCAGCAGCCCCCCGGAGGCTGTCTATGGCTACACCTTC
TRBJ1-1 . . TRBV5-4 CASSLAETRQAFF TGTGCCAGCAGCTTGGCCGAGACGAGGCAAGCTTTCTTT
TRBJ2-4 . . TRBV28 CASEPPGAGENIQYF TGTGCCAGCGAACCCCCGGGGGCAGGCGAAAACATTCAGTACTTC
TRBJ1-5 . . TRBV19 CASTGSVKQPQHF TGTGCCAGTACAGGGTCTGTGAAACAGCCCCAGCATTTT
TRBJ1-3 . . TRBV6-5 CASSQDTFSGNTIYF TGTGCCAGCAGCCAGGACACTTTCTCTGGAAACACCATATATTTT
TRBJ1-1 once TRBD1 TRBV19 CASGDRGMNTEAFF TGTGCCAGCGGGGACAGGGGGATGAACACTGAAGCTTTCTTT
TRBJ1-1 . TRBD1 TRBV19 CASIGRGHGTEAFF TGTGCCAGTATTGGAAGGGGGCACGGCACTGAAGCTTTCTTT
TRBJ1-2 . . TRBV6-5 CASRRDLNYGYTF TGTGCCAGCAGGCGAGATTTAAACTATGGCTACACCTTC
TRBJ1-3 . TRBD1 TRBV11-2 CASSITGTADGNTIYF TGTGCCAGCAGCATAACCGGGACAGCAGATGGAAACACCATATATTTT
TRBJ1-2 few TRBD1 TRBV19 CASSIVAQTGGENYGYTF TGTGCCAGTAGTATAGTGGCCCAAACAGGGGGCGAGAACTATGGCTACACCTTC
TRBJ1-3 . . TRBV11-3 CASSFLGARNTIYF TGTGCCAGCAGCTTTTTGGGGGCGAGGAACACCATATATTTT
TRBJ1-5 . . TRBV20-1 CSARAGRGQHF TGCAGTGCTAGAGCTGGCCGAGGCCAGCATTTT
TRBJ1-3 . . TRBV4-3 CASSQDLGNTIYF TGCGCCAGCAGCCAAGATTTGGGAAACACCATATATTTT
TRBJ1-2 . . TRBV25-1 CASGPTGQLGYGYTF TGTGCCAGCGGTCCAACCGGGCAGCTTGGGTATGGCTACACCTTC
TRBJ2-1 . TRBD1 TRBV7-3 CASSPGTGYNEQFF TGTGCCAGCAGCCCGGGGACAGGGTACAATGAGCAGTTCTTC
TRBJ2-1 . . TRBV11-2 CASSSRLAGKFF TGTGCCAGCAGCTCGCGACTCGCTGGTAAGTTCTTC